This TCR beta chain was observed in a study of T cell clonality in common variable immunodeficiency. Study findings and constraints: CVID subjects had higher TCRbeta clonality than healthy controls, most marked in about a third.

On this clone itself: What it recognizes is unknown. The read ends 3 residues shy of where the CDR3 ends; the end is completed using the germline J gene.

After removal of 6 bases from V and 4 bases from J, the junction contained 10 bases not matched to a gene. This CDR3 comprises 15 residues. The germline CDR1 and CDR2 sequences are SNHLY and FYNNEI. Libraries were prepared by immunoSEQ multiplex PCR; TCRdb keeps only in-frame clonotypes and omits some of them. The data show around 32,000 clones, with none appearing a single time. Blood samples were heparinized, about 4.5 to 8 ml per donor. The chain recombines TRBV2 with TRBJ2-3; 7 bases match TRBD2. This clonotype was obtained from a person between 18 and 75 years old in good health. Material for sequencing was peripheral blood mononuclear cells. Incomplete CDR3 DNA: TGTGCCAGCAGCCCCTTGGGCGGGAGAGCAGATACG. This encodes CASSPLGGRADT. The whole CDR3 protein is CASSPLGGRADTQYF.